This passage covers 8 T cell receptor beta chains from one sample sequenced in a study of cytomegalovirus exposure and HLA in healthy donors. Primers: 60 Vbeta forward and 13 Jbeta reverse. TCRdb's table, derived via immunoSEQ multiplex PCR, lists solely in-frame clones and lacks some. In the table there are 99,000 or so clones, approximately 83% of which are singletons. Sequencing input: PBMCs. The receptors derive from a young man in good health and CMV-seronegative.

The V and J genes are TRBV19 and TRBJ1-1; maybe TRBD1 (6 bases). The germline gives CDR1 LNHDA, CDR2 SQIVND (reference sequence). This CDR3 has 14 amino acids. Deletions cut 2 bases from V and 5 bases from J, with 12 bases between. CDR3 nucleotides: TGTGCCAGTAGTATACAGGGGCCGGGAACTGAAGCTTTCTTT. Translated: CASSIQGPGTEAFF.

The count of this clone is one. V is TRBV5-6 and J is TRBJ2-6; 9 nucleotides align to TRBD1. J gave up 0 bases and V 5 bases, and 12 bases lay outside the gene matches. Germline V lookup: CDR1 SGHDT, CDR2 YYEEEE. This CDR3 is built from 19 residues. CDR3 coding DNA: TGTGCCAGCAGGGGTAGAGACAGGGGGGCCTCCTCTGGGGCCAACGTCCTGACTTTC. Translation gives CASRGRDRGASSGANVLTF.

The CDR3 nucleotides read TGTGCCTGGAGCGGCCTAGGGGGCCCCTCTAGTACTGAAGCTTTCTTT. The encoded protein is CAWSGLGGPSSTEAFF. V is TRBV30 and J is TRBJ1-1, with TRBD1 identical over 7 bases. The length of the CDR3 is 16 residues. From germline, CDR1 is GTSNPN and CDR2 SVGIG (reference sequence). V shed 3 bases and J 5 bases; nucleotides not matched to a gene: 15.

The rearrangement links TRBV5-1 to TRBJ2-3; possibly TRBD2 for D (5 bases). The CDR3 runs 15 residues. V was pared by 7 bases and J by 0 bases, with 15 bases between. Germline loops: CDR1 SGHRS, CDR2 YFSETQ. CDR3 coding DNA: TGCGCCAGCGGAATTGGAGGAGTTAGCACAGATACGCAGTATTTT. Translated, it gives CASGIGGVSTDTQYF.

In this sample, this clone is large. The sample has other DNA sequences that encode this CDR3 too. The J gene is TRBJ1-1, the V gene TRBV28; 10 bases line up with TRBD1. The CDR3 runs 15 residues. Germline CDR1 and CDR2: MDHEN and SYDVKM. V lost 6 bases, J lost 3 bases, and 7 bases stayed unmatched. The CDR3 DNA sequence: TGTGCCAGCAGGTCCGGGACAGGGGTGGACACTGAAGCTTTCTTT. Residues: CASRSGTGVDTEAFF. The full variable domain, its missing parts supplied by reference TRBV28 and TRBJ1-1, is DVKVTQSSRYLVKRTGEKVFLECVQDMDHENMFWYRQDPGLGLRLIYFSYDVKMKEKGDIPEGYSVSREKKERFSLILESASTNQTSMYLCASRSGTGVDTEAFFGQGTRLTVV.

This CDR3 reads CAITVYPGGAENEQFF. DNA for the CDR3: TGTGCCATCACCGTATACCCAGGGGGCGCCGAGAATGAGCAGTTCTTC. The chain uses TRBV10-3 and TRBJ2-1; 8 positions match TRBD1. Germline trimming cut 7 bases from V and 7 bases from J; bases unmatched to any gene: 15. The CDR3 is 16 residues long. The V gene's germline CDR1 is ENHRY and CDR2 SYGVKD.

The rearrangement links TRBV25-1 to TRBJ2-1; TRBD2 aligns across 16 bases. Germline CDR1 and CDR2: MGHDK and SYGVNS. J was trimmed by 6 bases and V by 8 bases; bases with no gene match: 4. The CDR3 contains 15 residues. The CDR3 nucleotides read TGTGCCAGCGGGGGACTAGCGGGAGGGGGCAATGAGCAGTTCTTC. Encoded protein: CASGGLAGGGNEQFF.

CDR3 region: CASGRVGNYGYTF. DNA of the CDR3: TGTGCCAGCGGGAGGGTCGGTAACTATGGCTACACCTTC. This rearrangement joins TRBV6-5 to TRBJ1-2; D is unresolved. CDR3 length: 13 amino acids. V lost 8 bases and J lost 1, with 11 bases in between. CDR1 is MNHEY and CDR2 is SVGAGI in the germline V gene.